This section outlines one TCR beta chain sequence together with its context. The antigen remains undetermined. CDR3 length equals 15 residues. Trimming removed 6 bases at V and 5 bases at J, with 16 bases between. Germline V lookup: CDR1 MNHEY, CDR2 SVGAGI. This sample is drawn from a study of cytomegalovirus exposure and HLA in healthy donors. The study ran its PCR with 60 Vbeta and 13 Jbeta primers. The method was immunoSEQ multiplex PCR; TCRdb's version includes in-frame clones alone and lacks a portion of them. The data show tens of thousands of clones, 80% to 90% seen once. Study-wide results and caveats: TRBV6-2, TRBV6-3 and some other V segments were unresolvable in 87-base-pair reads.

This receptor was obtained from a woman between 18 and 30 years old in good health and CMV-seropositive. Sequenced material: PBMCs. This sequence joins TRBV6-5 and TRBJ2-2; possible D gene TRBD2, 6 bases. For the CDR3, the DNA is TGTGCCAGCAGAGCCCCCGGGACTGGGACCGGGGAGCTGTTTTTT. Translated, it gives CASRAPGTGTGELFF.